Reported below is one T cell receptor (beta chain). Some clones are missing from TCRdb's copy, which holds only in-frame ones; the method was immunoSEQ multiplex PCR. The table shows tens of thousands of clones, with around 80% occurring only once. Participant ages covered about 18 to 95 years across 25 or so US areas. This record comes from a study of blood T cell repertoires in COVID-19. The CDR3 runs 13 residues. Trimming took off 4 bases at V and 5 bases at J, with 8 bases between the two ends. Germline CDR1 is WSHSY and CDR2 is SAAADI. The genes are TRBV10-2 and TRBJ2-2; perhaps TRBD1 as D (6 bases). The receptor comes from a woman between 50 and 59 years old with acute COVID-19. The specimen sequenced was PBMCs or T cells enriched from blood (not recorded which). This CDR3 is CASSGGQTGELFF. CDR3 sequence (DNA): TGCGCCAGCAGTGGAGGACAGACCGGGGAGCTGTTTTTT.